Shown below are 8 T cell receptor beta chains from a single sample sequenced in a study of cytomegalovirus exposure and HLA in healthy donors. Use of 60 Vbeta and 13 Jbeta primers characterized the PCR. Sequencing was performed with immunoSEQ multiplex PCR; in TCRdb, only in-frame clones are kept and a portion is missing. The table records under 250,000 clones, about 80% of them present only once. Sequencing input: PBMCs. All receptors come from a male donor in good health and CMV-seronegative.

This clone was seen a few times. The chain recombines TRBV7-8 with TRBJ2-7, with D perhaps TRBD1 (6 bases). The CDR3 covers 15 residues. Germline V gene data show CDR1 as SGHVS and CDR2 as FQNEAQ. V was trimmed by 1 base and J by 5 bases, leaving 15 bases between them. In DNA, the CDR3 is TGTGCCAGCAGCTTAGGCAGGGGTGGGTATCACGAGCAGTACTTC. This codes for CASSLGRGGYHEQYF.

This clone was detected once. V is TRBV25-1 and J is TRBJ2-1; D is perhaps TRBD1 (6 bases). The CDR3 has 18 residues. CDR1 MGHDK and CDR2 SYGVNS come from the germline V gene. V lost 0 bases to trimming and J lost 3 bases, with 18 bases between them. The CDR3 spells CASSEYFLGGFGYNEQFF. The CDR3 coding sequence is TGTGCCAGCAGTGAATATTTCCTAGGGGGATTCGGCTACAATGAGCAGTTCTTC.

The V call is TRBV19, the J call TRBJ2-7, with TRBD2 matching 10 bases. The CDR3 length is 13 residues. CDR1 is LNHDA, CDR2 SQIVND, per germline (reference sequence). Trimming removed 10 bases from V and 2 bases from J; junction bases left unmatched: 5. CDR3 in DNA: TGTGCCACCTCCGGGACTAGCGCCTACGAGCAGTACTTC. Its protein product is CATSGTSAYEQYF. Looking up the rest from reference TRBV19 and TRBJ2-7 gives the full variable domain: DGGITQSPKYLFRKEGQNVTLSCEQNLNHDAMYWYRQDPGQGLRLIYYSQIVNDFQKGDIAEGYSVSREKKESFPLTVTSAQKNPTAFYLCATSGTSAYEQYFGPGTRLTVT.

The chain links TRBV6-6 to TRBJ1-6; 9 bases are a match to TRBD1. Trimming at V came to 4 bases and at J to 3 bases, leaving 4 bases not matched to a gene. The CDR3 runs 16 residues. CDR1 is MNHNY, CDR2 SVGAGI, per germline (reference sequence). CDR3 loop: CASSWDRAGYNSPLHF. CDR3 DNA sequence: TGTGCCAGCAGTTGGGACAGGGCGGGCTATAATTCACCCCTCCACTTT.

V and J are TRBV5-1 and TRBJ2-3, with D possibly matching TRBD2 (6 bases). Germline lookup yields CDR1 SGHRS and CDR2 YFSETQ. The CDR3 covers 16 residues. V was cut by 3 bases and J by 2 bases, with 16 bases left in between. In DNA, the CDR3 is TGCGCCAGCAGCTATAACGCGGGGCCCTCCACAGATACGCAGTATTTT. Translation: CASSYNAGPSTDTQYF. The full variable domain, rest sourced from reference TRBV5-1 and TRBJ2-3, is KAGVTQTPRYLIKTRGQQVTLSCSPISGHRSVSWYQQTPGQGLQFLFEYFSETQRNKGNFPGRFSGRQFSNSRSEMNVSTLELGDSALYLCASSYNAGPSTDTQYFGPGTRLTVL.

V gene TRBV4-3 combines with J gene TRBJ2-1; TRBD1 agrees at 8 bases. V lost 0 bases to trimming and J lost 5 bases; unmatched junction nucleotides: 6. CDR3 length equals 16 residues. CDR1 and CDR2 from the germline V gene are LGHNA and YSLEER. In DNA form, the CDR3 reads TGCGCCAGCAGCCAAGAGCCAGGGGGCGTCCACAATGAGCAGTTCTTC. It translates to CASSQEPGGVHNEQFF.

This clone was counted a few times. V gene TRBV19 combines with J gene TRBJ2-3; TRBD2 matches 9 bases. Germline V CDR1 and CDR2: LNHDA, SQIVND (reference sequence). After removal of 8 bases from V and 0 bases from J, the junction contained 9 bases not matched to a gene. The CDR3 extends over 16 amino acids. The CDR3 is CASRAGGPGSTDTQYF. The DNA of the CDR3 is TGTGCCAGTCGGGCGGGAGGGCCGGGGAGCACAGATACGCAGTATTTT.

This chain links TRBV10-3 with TRBJ2-7; 7 bases fit TRBD2. Germline V gives CDR1 ENHRY, CDR2 SYGVKD. With V trimmed by 0 bases and J by 3 bases, 2 bases remained unmatched. CDR3 length: 14 amino acids. The CDR3 sequence is CAISESRDYYEQYF. The CDR3 nucleotides are TGTGCCATCAGTGAGTCAAGGGACTACTACGAGCAGTACTTC.